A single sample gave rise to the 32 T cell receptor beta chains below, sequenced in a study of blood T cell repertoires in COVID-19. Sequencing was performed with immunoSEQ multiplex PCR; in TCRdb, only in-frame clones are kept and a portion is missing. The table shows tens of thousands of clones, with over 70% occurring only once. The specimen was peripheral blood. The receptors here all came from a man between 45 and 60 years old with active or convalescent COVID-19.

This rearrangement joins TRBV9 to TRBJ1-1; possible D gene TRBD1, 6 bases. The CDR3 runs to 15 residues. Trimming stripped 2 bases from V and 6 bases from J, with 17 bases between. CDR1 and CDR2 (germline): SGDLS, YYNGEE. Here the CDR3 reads CASSVTPTGLAEAFF. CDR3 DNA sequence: TGTGCCAGCAGCGTCACCCCGACAGGACTAGCTGAAGCTTTCTTT.

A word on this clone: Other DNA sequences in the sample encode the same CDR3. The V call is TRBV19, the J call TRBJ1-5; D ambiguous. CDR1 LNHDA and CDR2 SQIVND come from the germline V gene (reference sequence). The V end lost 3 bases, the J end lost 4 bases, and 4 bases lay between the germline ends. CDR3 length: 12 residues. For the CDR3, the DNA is TGTGCCAGTAGTATCGGGAATCAGCCCCAGCATTTT. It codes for CASSIGNQPQHF.

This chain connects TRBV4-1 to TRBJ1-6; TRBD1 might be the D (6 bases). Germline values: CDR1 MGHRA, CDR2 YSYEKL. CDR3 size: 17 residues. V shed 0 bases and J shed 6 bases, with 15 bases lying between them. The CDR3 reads CASSQDRGGGPNSPLHF. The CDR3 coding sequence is TGCGCCAGCAGCCAAGATAGAGGTGGGGGCCCTAATTCACCCCTCCACTTT.

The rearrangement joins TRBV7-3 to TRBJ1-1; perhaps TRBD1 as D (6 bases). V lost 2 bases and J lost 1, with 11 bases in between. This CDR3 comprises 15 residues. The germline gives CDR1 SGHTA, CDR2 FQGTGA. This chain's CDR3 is CASSLLGGSNTEAFF. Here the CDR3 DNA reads TGTGCCAGCAGCTTACTAGGGGGATCGAACACTGAAGCTTTCTTT.

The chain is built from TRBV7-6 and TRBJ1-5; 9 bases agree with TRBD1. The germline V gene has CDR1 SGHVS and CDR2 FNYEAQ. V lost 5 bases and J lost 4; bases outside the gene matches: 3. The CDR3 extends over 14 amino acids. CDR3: CASSPGTGNQPQHF. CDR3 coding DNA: TGTGCCAGCAGCCCTGGGACAGGGAATCAGCCCCAGCATTTT. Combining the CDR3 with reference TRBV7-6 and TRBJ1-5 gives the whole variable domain GAGVSQSPRYKVTKRGQDVALRCDPISGHVSLYWYRQALGQGPEFLTYFNYEAQQDKSGLPNDRFSAERPEGSISTLTIQRTEQRDSAMYRCASSPGTGNQPQHFGDGTRLSIL.

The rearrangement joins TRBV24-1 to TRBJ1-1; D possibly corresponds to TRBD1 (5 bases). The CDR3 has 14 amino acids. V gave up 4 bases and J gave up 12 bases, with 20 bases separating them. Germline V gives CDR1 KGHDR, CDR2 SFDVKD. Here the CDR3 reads CATSDPGGGTGTFF. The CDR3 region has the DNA TGTGCCACCAGTGACCCCGGCGGGGGGACGGGAACTTTCTTT.

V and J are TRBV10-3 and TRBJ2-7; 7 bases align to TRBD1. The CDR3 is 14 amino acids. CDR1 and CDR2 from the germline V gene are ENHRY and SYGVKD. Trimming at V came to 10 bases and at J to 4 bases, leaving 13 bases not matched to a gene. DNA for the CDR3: TGTGCCACCTTTCCCGGCAGGGGGAAGTACGAGCAGTACTTC. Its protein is CATFPGRGKYEQYF.

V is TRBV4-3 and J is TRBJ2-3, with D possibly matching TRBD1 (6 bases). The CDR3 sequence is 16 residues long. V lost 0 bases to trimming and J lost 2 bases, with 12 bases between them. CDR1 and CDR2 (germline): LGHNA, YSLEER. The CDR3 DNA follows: TGCGCCAGCAGCCAAGATGGGGCAGGGGACACAGATACGCAGTATTTT. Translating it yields CASSQDGAGDTDTQYF.

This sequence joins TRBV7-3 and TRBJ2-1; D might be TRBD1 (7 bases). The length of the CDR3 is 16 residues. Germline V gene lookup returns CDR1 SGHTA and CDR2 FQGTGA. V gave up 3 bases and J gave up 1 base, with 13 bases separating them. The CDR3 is CASSLEGARSYNEQFF. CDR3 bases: TGTGCCAGCAGCTTGGAGGGGGCAAGGTCCTACAATGAGCAGTTCTTC.

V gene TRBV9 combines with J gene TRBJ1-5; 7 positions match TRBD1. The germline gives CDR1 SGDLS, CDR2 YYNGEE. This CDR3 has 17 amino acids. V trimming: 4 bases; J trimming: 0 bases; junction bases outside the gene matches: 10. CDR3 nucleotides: TGTGCCAGCAGCCCCCCTCGAGGGGGCGGTAGCAATCAGCCCCAGCATTTT. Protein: CASSPPRGGGSNQPQHF.

The CDR3 nucleotides read TGTGCCAGCAGCCGCGGATATACCTACGAGCAGTACTTC. Amino acids: CASSRGYTYEQYF. The V call is TRBV11-2, the J call TRBJ2-7; D gene uncertain. This CDR3 region has 13 residues. Per the germline V gene, CDR1 is SGHAT and CDR2 is FQNNGV. Between the trimmed V and J ends, which lost 5 bases and 2 bases, there was a span of 10 bases. The full variable domain, with the rest looked up from reference TRBV11-2 and TRBJ2-7, is EAGVAQSPRYKIIEKRQSVAFWCNPISGHATLYWYQQILGQGPKLLIQFQNNGVVDDSQLPKDRFSAERLKGVDSTLKIQPAKLEDSAVYLCASSRGYTYEQYFGPGTRLTVT.

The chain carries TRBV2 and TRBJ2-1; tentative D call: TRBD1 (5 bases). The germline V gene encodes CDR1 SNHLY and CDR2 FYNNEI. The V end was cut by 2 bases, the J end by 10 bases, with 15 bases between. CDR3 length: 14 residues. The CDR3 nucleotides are TGTGCCAGCAGTGAAAGAGCAGGGTCGGAGGAGCAGTTCTTC. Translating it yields CASSERAGSEEQFF.

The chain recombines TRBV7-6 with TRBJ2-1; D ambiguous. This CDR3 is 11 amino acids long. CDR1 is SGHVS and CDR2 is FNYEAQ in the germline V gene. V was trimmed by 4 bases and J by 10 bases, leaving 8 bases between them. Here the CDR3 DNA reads TGTGCCAGCAGCTCATCTACGGAGCAGTTCTTC. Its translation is CASSSSTEQFF.

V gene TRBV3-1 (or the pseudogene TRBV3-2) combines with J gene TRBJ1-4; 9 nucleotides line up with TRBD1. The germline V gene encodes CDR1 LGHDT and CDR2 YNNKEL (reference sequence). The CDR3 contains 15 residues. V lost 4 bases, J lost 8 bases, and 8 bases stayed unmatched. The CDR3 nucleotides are TGTGCCAGCAGCCGGAACAGGGGGCGATCCGAAAAACTGTTTTTT. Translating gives CASSRNRGRSEKLFF.

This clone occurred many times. CDR3 residues: CASSYSGPHNAYEQYF. DNA for the CDR3: TGTGCCAGCAGTTACTCGGGGCCCCACAACGCCTACGAGCAGTACTTC. V usage is TRBV6-5 and J usage is TRBJ2-7; tentative D call: TRBD1 (5 bases). The CDR3 covers 16 residues. Germline values: CDR1 MNHEY, CDR2 SVGAGI. V lost 0 bases to trimming and J lost 2 bases, with 14 bases between them.

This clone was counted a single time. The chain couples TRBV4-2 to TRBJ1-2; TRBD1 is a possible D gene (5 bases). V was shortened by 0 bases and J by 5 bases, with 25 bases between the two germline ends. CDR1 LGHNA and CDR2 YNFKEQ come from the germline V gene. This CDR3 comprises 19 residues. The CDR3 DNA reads TGTGCCAGCAGCCAAGACTCAACGCGCGGGGCTGCGGGAGCTTATGGCTACACCTTC. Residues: CASSQDSTRGAAGAYGYTF.

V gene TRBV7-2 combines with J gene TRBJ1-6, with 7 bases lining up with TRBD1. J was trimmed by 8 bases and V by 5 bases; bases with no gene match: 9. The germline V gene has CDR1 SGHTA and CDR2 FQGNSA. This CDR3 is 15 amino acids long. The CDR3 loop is CASSSSQGNYSPLHF. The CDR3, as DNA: TGTGCCAGCAGCAGCTCACAGGGGAACTATTCACCCCTCCACTTT.

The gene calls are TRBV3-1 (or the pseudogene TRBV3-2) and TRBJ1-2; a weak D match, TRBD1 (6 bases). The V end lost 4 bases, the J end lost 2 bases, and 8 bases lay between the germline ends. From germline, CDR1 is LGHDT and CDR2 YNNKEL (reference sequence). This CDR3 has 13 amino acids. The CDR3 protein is CASSPTGNYGYTF. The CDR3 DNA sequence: TGTGCCAGCAGCCCTACAGGGAACTATGGCTACACCTTC.

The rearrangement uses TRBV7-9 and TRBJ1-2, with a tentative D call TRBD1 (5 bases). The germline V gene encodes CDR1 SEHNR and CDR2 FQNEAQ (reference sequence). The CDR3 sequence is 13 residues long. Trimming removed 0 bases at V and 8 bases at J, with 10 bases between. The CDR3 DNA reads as TGTGCCAGCAGCTTAGCGCAGGGTTACGGCTACACCTTC. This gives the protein CASSLAQGYGYTF.

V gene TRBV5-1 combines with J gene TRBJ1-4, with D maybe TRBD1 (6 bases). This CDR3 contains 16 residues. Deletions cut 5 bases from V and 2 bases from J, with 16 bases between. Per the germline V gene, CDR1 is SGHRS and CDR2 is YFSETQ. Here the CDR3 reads CASRRTDAATNEKLFF. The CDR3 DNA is TGCGCCAGCAGAAGGACAGATGCAGCCACTAATGAAAAACTGTTTTTT.

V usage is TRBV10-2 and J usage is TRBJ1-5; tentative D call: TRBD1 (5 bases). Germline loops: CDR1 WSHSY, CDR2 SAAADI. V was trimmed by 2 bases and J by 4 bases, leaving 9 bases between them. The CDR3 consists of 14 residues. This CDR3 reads CASSEAGQNQPQHF. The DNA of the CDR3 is TGCGCCAGCAGTGAGGCAGGGCAGAATCAGCCCCAGCATTTT.

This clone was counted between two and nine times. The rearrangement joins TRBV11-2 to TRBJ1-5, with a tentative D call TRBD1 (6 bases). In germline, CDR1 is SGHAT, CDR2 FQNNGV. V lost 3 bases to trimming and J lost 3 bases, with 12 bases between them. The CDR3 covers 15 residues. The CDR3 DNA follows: TGTGCCAGCAGCTTCTCGACAGGCTTCAATCAGCCCCAGCATTTT. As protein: CASSFSTGFNQPQHF.

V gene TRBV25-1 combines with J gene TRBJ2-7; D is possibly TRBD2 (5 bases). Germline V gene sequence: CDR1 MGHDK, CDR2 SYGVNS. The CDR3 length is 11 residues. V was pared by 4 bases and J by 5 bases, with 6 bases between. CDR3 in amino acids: CASSGLHEQYF. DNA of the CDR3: TGTGCCAGCAGTGGACTACACGAGCAGTACTTC.

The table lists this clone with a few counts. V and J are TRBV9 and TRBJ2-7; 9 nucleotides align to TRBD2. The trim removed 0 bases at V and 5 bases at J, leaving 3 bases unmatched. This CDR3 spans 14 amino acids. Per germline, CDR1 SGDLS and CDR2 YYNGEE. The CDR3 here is CASSVGLAGNEQYF. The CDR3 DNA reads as TGTGCCAGCAGCGTAGGGCTAGCGGGGAACGAGCAGTACTTC.

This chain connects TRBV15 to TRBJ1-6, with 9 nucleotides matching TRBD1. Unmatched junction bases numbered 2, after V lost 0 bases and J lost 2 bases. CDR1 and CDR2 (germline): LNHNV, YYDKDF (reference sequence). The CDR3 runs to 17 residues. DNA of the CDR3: TGTGCCACCAGCAGAGATACAGGGGGCCCCTATAATTCACCCCTCCACTTT. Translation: CATSRDTGGPYNSPLHF.

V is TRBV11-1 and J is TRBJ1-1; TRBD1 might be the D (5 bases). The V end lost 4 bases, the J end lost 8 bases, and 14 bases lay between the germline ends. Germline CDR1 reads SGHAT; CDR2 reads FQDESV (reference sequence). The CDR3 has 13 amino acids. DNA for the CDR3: TGTGCCAGCAGCTCAGGGACTTACAGAGAAGCTTTCTTT. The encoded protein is CASSSGTYREAFF.

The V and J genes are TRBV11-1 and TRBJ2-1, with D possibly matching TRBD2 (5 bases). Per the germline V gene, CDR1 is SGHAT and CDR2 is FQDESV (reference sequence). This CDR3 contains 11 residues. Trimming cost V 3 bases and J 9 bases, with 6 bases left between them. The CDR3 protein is CASSFSVEQFF. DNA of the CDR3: TGTGCCAGCAGCTTTAGCGTTGAGCAGTTCTTC.

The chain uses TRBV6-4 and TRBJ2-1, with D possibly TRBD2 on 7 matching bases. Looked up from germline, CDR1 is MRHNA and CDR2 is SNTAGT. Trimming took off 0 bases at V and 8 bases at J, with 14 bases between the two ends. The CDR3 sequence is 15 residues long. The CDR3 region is CASSDSGGPNDEQFF. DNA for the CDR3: TGTGCCAGCAGTGACTCGGGGGGGCCGAATGATGAGCAGTTCTTC.

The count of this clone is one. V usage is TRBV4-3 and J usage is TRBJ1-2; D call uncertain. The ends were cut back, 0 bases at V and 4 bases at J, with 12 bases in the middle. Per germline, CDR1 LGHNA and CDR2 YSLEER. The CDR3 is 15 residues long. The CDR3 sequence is CASSQDAGLLYGYTF. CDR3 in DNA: TGCGCCAGCAGCCAAGATGCCGGACTTCTCTATGGCTACACCTTC.

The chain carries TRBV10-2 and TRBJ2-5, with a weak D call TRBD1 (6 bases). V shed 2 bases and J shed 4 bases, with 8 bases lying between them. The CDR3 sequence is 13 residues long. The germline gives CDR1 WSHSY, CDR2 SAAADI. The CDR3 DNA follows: TGCGCCAGCAGTGAGGTAGGGGGAGAGACCCAGTACTTC. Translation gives CASSEVGGETQYF.

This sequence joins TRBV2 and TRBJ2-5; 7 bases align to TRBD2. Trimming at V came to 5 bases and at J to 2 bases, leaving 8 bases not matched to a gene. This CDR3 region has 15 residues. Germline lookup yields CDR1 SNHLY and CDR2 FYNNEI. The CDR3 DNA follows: TGTGCCAGCAGTCCACTGGCGGGGGAACAAGAGACCCAGTACTTC. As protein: CASSPLAGEQETQYF.

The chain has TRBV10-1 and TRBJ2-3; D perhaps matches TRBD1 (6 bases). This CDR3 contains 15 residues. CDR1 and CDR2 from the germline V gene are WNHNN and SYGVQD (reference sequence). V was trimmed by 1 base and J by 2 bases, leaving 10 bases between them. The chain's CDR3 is CASSEYQGPTDTQYF. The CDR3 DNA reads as TGCGCCAGCAGTGAGTACCAGGGGCCCACAGATACGCAGTATTTT.